The rows below give T cell receptor beta chains drawn from one sample of a study of cytomegalovirus exposure and HLA in healthy donors. The table came from immunoSEQ multiplex PCR; TCRdb's copy has only in-frame clones and leaves some out. The listing contains tens of thousands of clones. The sequenced sample was PBMCs. The receptors come from a man aged 18 to 30 in good health and CMV-seropositive. Each CDR3 is given with its conserved first and last residue. D genes are given only for firm matches.

TRBV6-5	TRBD1	TRBJ1-2	TGTGCCAGCAGGGCCTGGGACAGGGGGAATGGCTACACCTTC	CASRAWDRGNGYTF
TRBV6-1	TRBD1	TRBJ2-7	TGTGCCAGCAGTGAAGTCACAGGGGGCCGGTACGAGCAGTACTTC	CASSEVTGGRYEQYF
TRBV5-1	.	TRBJ1-2	TGCGCCAGCAGCTTGGAAATAGCCGGCTATGGCTACACCTTC	CASSLEIAGYGYTF
TRBV18	TRBD2	TRBJ2-2	TGTGCCAGCTCACCATTCCCTAGCGGGGGCCTCACCGGGGAGCTGTTTTTT	CASSPFPSGGLTGELFF
TRBV7-7	.	TRBJ1-1	TGTGCCAGCAGCCCCCTTTTAGGGGGATTCGGGAACACTGAAGCTTTCTTT	CASSPLLGGFGNTEAFF
TRBV10-3	.	TRBJ2-3	TGTGCCACATCTGAGACAGATAGCACAGATACGCAGTATTTT	CATSETDSTDTQYF
TRBV19	TRBD1	TRBJ1-2	TGTGCCAGTATTGGGCAGGCAGGGGGCGTAGAAAATGGCTACACCTTC	CASIGQAGGVENGYTF
TRBV5-1	.	TRBJ2-3	TGCGCCAGCAGCGACGTCGGGGAAGATACGCAGTATTTT	CASSDVGEDTQYF
TRBV2	.	TRBJ1-1	TGTGCCAGCAGTTTGGACTCCGGCGGGACTGAAGCTTTCTTT	CASSLDSGGTEAFF
TRBV19	.	TRBJ1-1	TGTGCCAGTAGTATCACCGGGACTAGGAACACTGAAGCTTTCTTT	CASSITGTRNTEAFF
TRBV14	TRBD1	TRBJ1-2	TGTGCCAGCAGCCAAGGACAGGGGATTGGCTACACCTTC	CASSQGQGIGYTF
TRBV6-4	.	TRBJ1-6	TGTGCCAGCAGTGACAGCTCGAATTCACCCCTCCACTTT	CASSDSSNSPLHF
TRBV5-6	TRBD1	TRBJ1-3	TGTGCCAGCAGCGAATTGAACAGGGGATCTGGAAACACCATATATTTT	CASSELNRGSGNTIYF
TRBV5-1	TRBD1	TRBJ2-3	TGCGCCAGTACCACAGGGGGCTTTGGGGAGGATACGCAGTATTTT	CASTTGGFGEDTQYF
TRBV7-3	TRBD1	TRBJ1-1	TGTGCCAGCAGCTGGGACAGGGGCACTGAAGCTTTCTTT	CASSWDRGTEAFF
TRBV2	TRBD1	TRBJ1-1	TGTGCCAGCAACCCTAGGGGACAGGGGAGGGCTGACACTGAAGCTTTCTTT	CASNPRGQGRADTEAFF
TRBV10-1	.	TRBJ2-3	TGCGCCAGCAGTTCAAGGGGTTTGACAGATACGCAGTATTTT	CASSSRGLTDTQYF
TRBV7-9	.	TRBJ1-1	TGTGCCAGCAGAACCGGACAGCCCTTCTTGAACACTGAAGCTTTCTTT	CASRTGQPFLNTEAFF
TRBV9	TRBD1	TRBJ1-4	TGTGCCAGCAGCCTCCTAGGGACAGACAATGAAAAACTGTTTTTT	CASSLLGTDNEKLFF
TRBV6-5	.	TRBJ1-4	TGTGCCAGCAGTTCCAATCGGAGGGGCGGTGAAAAACTGTTTTTT	CASSSNRRGGEKLFF
TRBV7-2	.	TRBJ2-7	TGTGCCAGCAGCGCCGCGGGACAGAGCTCCTACGAGCAGTACTTC	CASSAAGQSSYEQYF
TRBV5-1	.	TRBJ2-7	TGCGCCACTTCCCTAGACCGTTCCTACGAGCAGTACTTC	CATSLDRSYEQYF
TRBV6-7	TRBD2	TRBJ2-2	TGTGCCAGCAGTGAGAAGGGACTAGTCACCGCCGGGGAGCTGTTTTTT	CASSEKGLVTAGELFF
TRBV27	TRBD1	TRBJ2-7	TGTGCCAGCAGTTTATCGGCCGGGACAGGGTCCTACGAGCAGTACTTC	CASSLSAGTGSYEQYF
TRBV29-1	TRBD1	TRBJ1-4	TGCAGCGTGTCAAGACAGGGGCGGGGTGAAAAACTGTTTTTT	CSVSRQGRGEKLFF
TRBV4-2	.	TRBJ2-2	TGTGCCAGCAGCCAAGACTGGGCCACCGGGGAGCTGTTTTTT	CASSQDWATGELFF
TRBV6-4	TRBD1	TRBJ1-6	TGTGCCAGCAGTTTTTCCGGGACAGAAAATTCACCCCTCCACTTT	CASSFSGTENSPLHF
TRBV27	.	TRBJ2-2	TGTGCCACCATGACCAGACCCGGGATGTTTGGCTTGATTACCGGGGAGCTGTTTTTT	CATMTRPGMFGLITGELFF
TRBV4-1	.	TRBJ1-2	TGCGCCAGCAGCCAACGGCAGGCACTTGGCTACACCTTC	CASSQRQALGYTF
TRBV7-9	.	TRBJ1-4	TGTGCCAGCAGCTCTGCCAGGGATGAAGAAAAACTGTTTTTT	CASSSARDEEKLFF
TRBV10-2	.	TRBJ2-7	TGCGCCAGCAGTTCCACCTACGAGCAGTACTTC	CASSSTYEQYF
TRBV7-9	TRBD1	TRBJ2-7	TGTGCCAGCAGCTCCCGACAGGGGATTCCCTACGAGCAGTACTTC	CASSSRQGIPYEQYF
TRBV5-6	.	TRBJ2-7	TGTGCCAGCAGCCACCCCGGAGGCCTTCCCTACGAGCAGTACTTC	CASSHPGGLPYEQYF
TRBV10-2	TRBD2	TRBJ2-1	TGCGCCAGCACCGGGACTAGCGGATACAATGAGCAGTTCTTC	CASTGTSGYNEQFF
TRBV28	.	TRBJ2-7	TGTGCCAGCAGTAGTGTACGCCGGAGCTCCTACGAGCAGTACTTC	CASSSVRRSSYEQYF
TRBV7-8	.	TRBJ2-7	TGTGCCAGCAGCTGGGAGCCACTCAACTCCTACGAGCAGTACTTC	CASSWEPLNSYEQYF
TRBV19	.	TRBJ1-1	TGTGCCAGTAGTGGGGCCGCCACGGACACTGAAGCTTTCTTT	CASSGAATDTEAFF
TRBV5-1	.	TRBJ1-2	TGCGCCAGCAGCTTGGAAATAGGGGCGGATGGCTACACCTTC	CASSLEIGADGYTF
TRBV29-1	.	TRBJ1-1	TGCAGCGTTTGGTTTGGTCGGCAGGGAGGTACTGAAGCTTTCTTT	CSVWFGRQGGTEAFF
TRBV7-5	.	TRBJ1-1	TGTGCCAGAAGCTTAGTCGGGGAGAGAAACACTGAAGCTTTCTTT	CARSLVGERNTEAFF
TRBV21-1	.	TRBJ2-2	TGTGCCAGCGGAAGTGACAGGGTAGGGGAGCTGTTTTTT	CASGSDRVGELFF
TRBV9	.	TRBJ1-5	TGTGCCAGCAGTGGGGGCGGCGGTGTCCAGCCCCAGCATTTT	CASSGGGGVQPQHF
TRBV5-1	.	TRBJ1-1	TGCGCCAGCAGCCCTGCGAGGGAGGCGATAAACACTGAAGCTTTCTTT	CASSPAREAINTEAFF
TRBV11-2	.	TRBJ2-3	TGTGCCAGCAGCCAAGGGGCGGCGGGAAATACGCAGTATTTT	CASSQGAAGNTQYF
TRBV6-5	.	TRBJ2-7	TGTGCCAGCAGTTCTTCAGGGGCAGTAAAGCAGTACTTC	CASSSSGAVKQYF
TRBV10-3	.	TRBJ1-5	TGTGCCATCACCTCAAACCCCGGAGAGGGCAATCAGCCCCAGCATTTT	CAITSNPGEGNQPQHF
TRBV5-6	TRBD1	TRBJ2-7	TGTGCCAGCAGCTCCCGGGACAGGGTCCACGAGCAGTACTTC	CASSSRDRVHEQYF
TRBV7-2	.	TRBJ2-5	TGTGCCAGCAGCCCCAGGAATCACAGCCCGCTCCAGTACTTC	CASSPRNHSPLQYF
TRBV5-8	.	TRBJ1-2	TGTGCCAGCAGCTTAAGAGGACAGTCTAACTATGGCTACACCTTC	CASSLRGQSNYGYTF
TRBV2	.	TRBJ2-7	TGTGCCAGCAGTGAACAGGTCTGGGTCCTCGAGCAGTACTTC	CASSEQVWVLEQYF
TRBV10-3	TRBD1	TRBJ2-3	TGTGCCACCGCGGGGGACAGGGGCTACGATTTCACAGATACGCAGTATTTT	CATAGDRGYDFTDTQYF
TRBV2	TRBD1	TRBJ1-1	TGTGCCAGCAGTGAAGGGACAGGGTACACTGAAGCTTTCTTT	CASSEGTGYTEAFF
TRBV13	.	TRBJ2-7	TGTGCCAGCCACGAACAGGGAACCGACGAGCAGTACTTC	CASHEQGTDEQYF
TRBV4-1	TRBD1	TRBJ1-6	TGCGCCAGCAGCCAAGATCGGGGACAGGGCAATTCACCCCTCCACTTT	CASSQDRGQGNSPLHF
TRBV5-1	.	TRBJ2-3	TGCGCCAGCCGAACCCAGGGGAGCACAGATACGCAGTATTTT	CASRTQGSTDTQYF
TRBV29-1	.	TRBJ1-1	TGCAGCGTTGAAACGAACAGGGCTCAAGCTTTCTTT	CSVETNRAQAFF
TRBV19	TRBD1	TRBJ1-5	TGTGCCAGCCATCCTATGGGACAGAGCAATCAGCCCCAGCATTTT	CASHPMGQSNQPQHF
TRBV2	TRBD2	TRBJ2-1	TGTGCCAGCAGCGGGAGGGCCGGTAATGAGCAGTTCTTC	CASSGRAGNEQFF
TRBV5-1	.	TRBJ1-2	TGCGCCAGCAGCGAGGCGGGGAAAGGCTACACCTTC	CASSEAGKGYTF